The clone carrying this TCR beta chain was seen more than once but under ten times. The data derive from a study of shared clonotypes between healthy human individuals. A deep-level run was used for the assay. Splitting of each subset's genomic DNA was done evenly across several immunoSEQ plates. PCR replicates performed on unsorted PBMC used approximately 320 ng DNA, 28,000 or so T cell genomes. The method was immunoSEQ multiplex PCR; TCRdb's version includes in-frame clones alone and lacks a portion of them. The profile covers 500,000 to 650,000 clones, with about 80% appearing a single time and around 12% taken by the ten largest. Germline V lookup: CDR1 MNHNS, CDR2 SASEGT. The CDR3 totals 15 residues. The germline V and J ends were trimmed by 5 bases and 2 bases, with 16 bases remaining between them. Everyone who donated was a Caucasian adult who lived in Nashville, Tennessee.

The sequenced sample was PBMCs. V usage is TRBV6-1 and J usage is TRBJ2-7; no clear D gene. This sequence was found in a woman between 35 and 50 years old in good health. Some clones in this sample may be carry-over from other donors' samples. The CDR3 DNA reads TGTGCCAGCAGTTTCCTCCGCTACTCACCCTACGAGCAGTACTTC. This encodes CASSFLRYSPYEQYF.